Below are 29 T cell receptor beta chains sequenced from a single sample in a study of blood T cells in healthy people across ages. A sample-barcoded 5' primer and a J-beta primer mix were used in a second PCR of about 6 to 12 cycles. TCRdb processed the 5' RACE reads anew with MiXCR; each CDR3 protein has one entry. The table lists 650,000 to 800,000 distinct CDR3 sequences, more than 45% of them singletons, with approximately 13% in the top ten. Sequences were obtained from blood. All receptors derive from a woman over 75 in good health.

This clonotype has at least ten counts. The chain combines TRBV27 with TRBJ2-1; D not resolved. The germline gives CDR1 MNHEY, CDR2 SMNVEV (reference sequence). V lost 5 bases and J lost 7, with 12 bases in between. There are 13 residues in the CDR3. CDR3 nucleotide sequence: TGTGCCAGCAGTCCCCGGACCGTAAATGAGCAGTTCTTC. Its protein is CASSPRTVNEQFF.

The J gene is TRBJ1-6, the V gene TRBV18; TRBD1 agrees at 9 bases. Germline CDR1 is KGHSH and CDR2 is LQKENI. This CDR3 region has 15 residues. The J segment lost 6 bases and the V segment lost 8 bases, leaving 8 bases of the junction unmatched. CDR3 coding DNA: TGTGCCAGCCAAGCTCTGACAGGGGGTAATTCACCCCTCCACTTT. It specifies CASQALTGGNSPLHF.

Turning to this clonotype: A junction boundary mismatches the germline segment, possibly from a read error. The chain has TRBV20-1 and TRBJ2-3; D is unresolved. This CDR3 region has 13 residues. CDR1 DFQATT and CDR2 SNEGSKA come from the germline V gene (reference sequence). The CDR3 region is CSARGPSGDTQYF. In nucleotides, the CDR3 is TGCAGTGCGAGAGGACCCTCGGGAGATACGCAGTATTTT.

This rearrangement joins TRBV12-3 or TRBV12-4 to TRBJ1-2, with D possibly being TRBD1 (6 bases). The CDR3 is 13 residues long. Trimming shortened V by 1 base and J by 8 bases, and 11 bases separated the two germline ends. As DNA, the CDR3 is TGTGCCAGCAGTTTAGGGACAGTCCGAGGCTACACCTTC. Protein sequence: CASSLGTVRGYTF.

This chain uses TRBV3-1 with TRBJ1-5, with 10 bases matching TRBD1. The germline gives CDR1 LGHDT, CDR2 YNNKEL (reference sequence). With 4 bases clipped from V and 6 bases from J, the junction kept 6 bases outside the gene matches. The CDR3 totals 15 residues. In DNA, the CDR3 is TGTGCCAGCAGCCTTGGGACAGGGGAGGTTCAGCCCCAGCATTTT. Translating gives CASSLGTGEVQPQHF.

There are a few counts of this clonotype. The chain recombines TRBV4-2 with TRBJ1-5; 8 bases map to TRBD1. V lost 4 bases and J lost 4; bases outside the gene matches: 9. CDR3 length equals 16 residues. Germline V lookup: CDR1 LGHNA, CDR2 YNFKEQ. DNA of the CDR3: TGTGCCAGCAGCCTTACAGATACAGGGGGGAATCAGCCCCAGCATTTT. Its protein is CASSLTDTGGNQPQHF.

The CDR3 region has the DNA TGCAGTGCTAGAGACAACCCTGGCTACACCTTC. This translates into CSARDNPGYTF. The V gene is TRBV20-1, the J gene TRBJ1-2; D unclear. Trimming cost V 0 bases and J 7 bases, with 6 bases left between them. Germline V gene sequence: CDR1 DFQATT, CDR2 SNEGSKA (reference sequence). This CDR3 is 11 amino acids long.

Many counts were recorded for this clonotype. The V and J genes are TRBV7-9 and TRBJ1-2; D unresolved. CDR3 length: 15 residues. The V end was cut by 1 base, the J end by 4 bases, with 13 bases between. Germline V gene lookup returns CDR1 SEHNR and CDR2 FQNEAQ (reference sequence). The CDR3 DNA reads TGTGCCAGCAGCTTAGTGGCGGGAGGAGGCTATGGCTACACCTTC. Translation: CASSLVAGGGYGYTF.

The chain is built from TRBV7-9 and TRBJ2-3, with TRBD2 identical over 12 bases. The CDR3 consists of 15 residues. From germline, CDR1 is SEHNR and CDR2 FQNEAQ (reference sequence). The V and J ends lost 6 bases and 4 bases, in that order; junction bases with no gene match: 5. The DNA of the CDR3 is TGTGCCAGCAGTATTACTAGCGGGGGGCCAGATACGCAGTATTTT. Protein product: CASSITSGGPDTQYF.

Regarding this clonotype: A read error may explain this, as a much larger clone is one base away. V gene TRBV7-9 combines with J gene TRBJ2-1, with D possibly called TRBD1 or TRBD2 (5 bases each). The CDR3 has 15 amino acids. Germline CDR1 reads SEHNR; CDR2 reads FQNEAQ (reference sequence). CDR3 DNA sequence: TGTGCCTGCAGCTTAGCAGGGTGGAGGTACAATGAGCAGTTCTTC. This gives the protein CACSLAGWRYNEQFF.

Remarks on this clonotype: The junction departs from the called germline gene at one end, perhaps through a read error. The gene calls are TRBV20-1 and TRBJ2-3; maybe TRBD2 (5 bases). The CDR3 has 14 residues. Per germline, CDR1 DFQATT and CDR2 SNEGSKA (reference sequence). The CDR3 nucleotides are TGCAGTGCTCGGGATATCGCTGGCACAGATACGCGGTATTTT. Encoded protein: CSARDIAGTDTRYF.

At least ten counts were recorded for this clonotype. This chain's CDR3 is CASSLGPGGYTF. The CDR3, as DNA: TGTGCCAGCAGTCTAGGGCCGGGGGGCTACACCTTC. This chain joins TRBV12-3 or TRBV12-4 and TRBJ1-2; D remains ambiguous. This CDR3 comprises 12 residues. Trimming cost V 5 bases and J 8 bases, with 12 bases left between them.

Comment on this clonotype: This may come from a read error, since a much larger clone is one base off. The V and J genes are TRBV15 and TRBJ2-3, with D possibly TRBD2 on 6 matching bases. The germline V gene has CDR1 LNHNV and CDR2 YYDKDF (reference sequence). This CDR3 is built from 16 residues. The CDR3 DNA is TGTGCCACCAGCGCTGGGGACTTCTTGCCCACAGATACGCGGTATTTT. It is translated as CATSAGDFLPTDTRYF. Using reference TRBV15 and TRBJ2-3 for the parts outside the CDR3, the full variable domain is DAMVIQNPRYQVTQFGKPVTLSCSQTLNHNVMYWYQQKSSQAPKLLFHYYDKDFNNEADTPDNFQSRRPNTSFCFLDIRSPGLGDTAMYLCATSAGDFLPTDTRYFGPGTRLTVL.

This clonotype was seen many times. The chain employs TRBV20-1 and TRBJ2-3, with 15 bases matching TRBD2. Looked up from germline, CDR1 is DFQATT and CDR2 is SNEGSKA (reference sequence). The CDR3 loop spans 14 amino acids. In DNA, the CDR3 is TGCAGGGGACTAGCGGGGGGCGACACAGATACGCAGTATTTT. This translates into CRGLAGGDTDTQYF.

V is TRBV7-3 and J is TRBJ2-3, with D perhaps matching TRBD2 (5 bases). The CDR3 sequence is 13 residues long. Trimming took off 6 bases at V and 3 bases at J, with 10 bases between the two ends. Germline V CDR1 and CDR2: SGHTA, FQGTGA. CDR3 coding DNA: TGTGCCAGCAGACGGGAAGTGACAGATACGCAGTATTTT. Protein product: CASRREVTDTQYF. Complete variable domain (other parts from reference TRBV7-3 and TRBJ2-3): GAGVSQTPSNKVTEKGKYVELRCDPISGHTALYWYRQSLGQGPEFLIYFQGTGAADDSGLPNDRFFAVRPEGSVSTLKIQRTERGDSAVYLCASRREVTDTQYFGPGTRLTVL.

Comment on this clonotype: A much larger clone is a single base away; this may be a read error. The chain is built from TRBV10-3 and TRBJ2-7; D unclear. In germline, CDR1 is ENHRY, CDR2 SYGVKD. Trimming removed 4 bases from V and 5 bases from J, with 9 bases in between. The CDR3 contains 12 residues. The CDR3 sequence is CAISVAGDEQYF. The CDR3 nucleotides are TGTGCCATCAGTGTGGCAGGCGACGAGCAGTACTTC.

V is TRBV6-2 or TRBV6-3 and J is TRBJ1-5, with a tentative D call TRBD1 (6 bases). V lost 0 bases and J 0 bases, leaving 12 bases between the germline ends. From germline, CDR1 is MNHEY and CDR2 SVGEGT. The CDR3 is 17 residues long. The DNA for the CDR3 is TGTGCCAGCAGTTACTCGAGACAGGTTTATAGCAATCAGCCCCAGCATTTT. This codes for CASSYSRQVYSNQPQHF.

The V gene is TRBV5-1, the J gene TRBJ2-3; 8 bases are shared with TRBD2. The length of the CDR3 is 15 residues. Germline trimming cut 7 bases from V and 0 bases from J; bases unmatched to any gene: 7. CDR1 is SGHRS and CDR2 is YFSETQ in the germline V gene. The CDR3 sequence: CASGRAGESTDTQYF. The CDR3 coding sequence is TGCGCCAGCGGAAGAGCGGGAGAGAGCACAGATACGCAGTATTTT. Based on the CDR3 plus reference TRBV5-1 and TRBJ2-3, the full variable domain is KAGVTQTPRYLIKTRGQQVTLSCSPISGHRSVSWYQQTPGQGLQFLFEYFSETQRNKGNFPGRFSGRQFSNSRSEMNVSTLELGDSALYLCASGRAGESTDTQYFGPGTRLTVL.

This clonotype has just one count. This sequence joins TRBV9 and TRBJ2-3; D ambiguous. The CDR3 consists of 13 residues. CDR1 is SGDLS and CDR2 is YYNGEE in the germline V gene. The germline V and J ends were trimmed by 0 bases and 4 bases, with 6 bases remaining between them. The CDR3 spells CASSVAPPDTQYF. The CDR3 DNA follows: TGTGCCAGCAGCGTAGCTCCGCCAGATACGCAGTATTTT.

Remarks on this clonotype: A read error may be the cause here, since a much bigger clone is one base away. The chain joins TRBV27 to TRBJ2-7; D unresolved. CDR1 and CDR2 from the germline V gene are MNHEY and SMNVEV (reference sequence). The CDR3 spans 15 residues. CDR3 residues: CAGSSNDVNSYEQYF. The CDR3 DNA follows: TGTGCCGGCAGTTCAAACGACGTAAACTCCTACGAGCAGTACTTC.

This clonotype was counted ten times or more. The chain links TRBV4-1 to TRBJ2-1; 12 nucleotides line up with TRBD2. This CDR3 comprises 15 residues. V shed 0 bases, J shed 10 bases, and the junction held 4 bases outside the gene matches. Germline CDR1 MGHRA, CDR2 YSYEKL. The CDR3 region is CASSQEPSGRGEQFF. CDR3 DNA: TGCGCCAGCAGCCAAGAACCTAGCGGGAGGGGGGAGCAGTTCTTC.

The chain links TRBV30 to TRBJ1-2; D gene uncertain. CDR1 is GTSNPN, CDR2 SVGIG, per germline (reference sequence). The CDR3 totals 14 residues. Trimming cost V 4 bases and J 6 bases, with 18 bases left between them. The CDR3 nucleotides read TGTGCCTGGACCGTAAATGCGGGCCTCGATGGCTACACCTTC. Amino acids: CAWTVNAGLDGYTF.

Only a few counts were recorded for this clonotype. The V and J genes are TRBV12-3 or TRBV12-4 and TRBJ2-3, with D perhaps matching TRBD1 (5 bases). V lost 6 bases and J 3 bases, leaving 13 bases between the germline ends. CDR3 length equals 14 residues. This CDR3 reads CASRSTEDTDTQYF. CDR3 coding DNA: TGTGCCAGCAGATCGACAGAGGATACAGATACGCAGTATTTT.

This clonotype appeared many times. V and J are TRBV3-1 and TRBJ2-3; 8 bases are shared with TRBD2. Trimming took 0 bases from V and 5 from J; bases not matched to a gene: 7. The CDR3 sequence is 16 residues long. CDR1 and CDR2 (germline): LGHDT, YNNKEL (reference sequence). The CDR3 bases are TGTGCCAGCAGCCAAGAGCGGGGGGCCGCAGGAGATACGCAGTATTTT. This sequence encodes CASSQERGAAGDTQYF.

In regard to this clonotype: This may stem from a read error, because a much larger clone lies one nucleotide away. The V and J genes are TRBV11-3 and TRBJ2-3; TRBD1 might be the D (7 bases). The V gene's germline CDR1 is SGHNT and CDR2 YENEEA. The length of the CDR3 is 15 residues. CDR3 residues: CASSSGTAGTDAQYF. CDR3 nucleotide sequence: TGTGCCAGCAGCTCCGGGACAGCGGGCACAGATGCGCAGTATTTT.

In this sample, this clonotype turned up once. Here the CDR3 DNA reads TGCAGTGCTAGAGTCAGCTCCTACGAGCAGTACTTC. Encoded protein: CSARVSSYEQYF. The chain links TRBV20-1 to TRBJ2-7, with no clear D. CDR1 is DFQATT, CDR2 SNEGSKA, per germline (reference sequence). The CDR3 runs to 12 residues. Trimming shortened V by 1 base and J by 0 bases, and 4 bases separated the two germline ends.

The rearrangement links TRBV3-1 to TRBJ2-2; 11 bases fit TRBD2. Trimming took 2 bases from V and 4 from J; bases not matched to a gene: 0. The germline CDR1 and CDR2 sequences are LGHDT and YNNKEL (reference sequence). The CDR3 has 15 residues. The CDR3 region is CASSQTSGSTGELFF. CDR3 DNA: TGTGCCAGCAGCCAAACTAGCGGGAGCACCGGGGAGCTGTTTTTT.

To note about this clonotype: A much larger clone differs from this one at a single base, so this may be a read error. This chain joins TRBV2 and TRBJ2-4; the D is unclear. V was pared by 8 bases and J by 5 bases, with 7 bases between. Germline CDR1 and CDR2: SNHLY and FYNNEI. The CDR3 has 11 amino acids. DNA of the CDR3: TGTGCCAGCGAGCTCGAAAACATTCAGTACTTC. Translation: CASELENIQYF.

The chain joins TRBV12-3 or TRBV12-4 to TRBJ2-5; D may be TRBD1 (6 bases). The CDR3 runs to 14 residues. Trimming pared 6 bases from V and 5 bases from J, leaving 16 bases between. The CDR3 bases are TGTGCCAGCAGCTCAGACAGGTTCGGGGAGACCCAGTACTTC. It codes for CASSSDRFGETQYF.